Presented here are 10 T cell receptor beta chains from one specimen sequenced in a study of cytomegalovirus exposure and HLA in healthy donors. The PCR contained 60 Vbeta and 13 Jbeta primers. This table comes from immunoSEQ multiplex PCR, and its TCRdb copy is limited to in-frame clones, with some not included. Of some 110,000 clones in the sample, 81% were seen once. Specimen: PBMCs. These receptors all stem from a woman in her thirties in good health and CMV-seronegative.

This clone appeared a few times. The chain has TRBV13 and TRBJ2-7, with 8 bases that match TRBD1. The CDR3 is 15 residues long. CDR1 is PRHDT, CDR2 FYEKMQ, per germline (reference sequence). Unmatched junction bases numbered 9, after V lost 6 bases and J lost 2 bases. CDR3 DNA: TGTGCCAGCAGACTACAGGGGGAAGTACCCTACGAGCAGTACTTC. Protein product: CASRLQGEVPYEQYF.

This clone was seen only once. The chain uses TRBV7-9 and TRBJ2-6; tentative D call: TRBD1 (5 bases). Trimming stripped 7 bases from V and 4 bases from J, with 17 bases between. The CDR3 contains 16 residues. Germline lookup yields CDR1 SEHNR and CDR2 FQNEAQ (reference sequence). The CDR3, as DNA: TGTGCCAGCACCCTACCCCTTTGGGGCGGGGCCAACGTCCTGACTTTC. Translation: CASTLPLWGGANVLTF.

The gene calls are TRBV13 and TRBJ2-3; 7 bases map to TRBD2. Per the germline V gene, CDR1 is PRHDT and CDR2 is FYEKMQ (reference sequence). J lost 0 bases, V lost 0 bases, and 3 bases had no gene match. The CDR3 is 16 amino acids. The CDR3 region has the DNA TGTGCCAGCAGCTTAGGGCTAGCGGCTAGCACAGATACGCAGTATTTT. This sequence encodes CASSLGLAASTDTQYF. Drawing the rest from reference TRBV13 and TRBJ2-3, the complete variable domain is AAGVIQSPRHLIKEKRETATLKCYPIPRHDTVYWYQQGPGQDPQFLISFYEKMQSDKGSIPDRFSAQQFSDYHSELNMSSLELGDSALYFCASSLGLAASTDTQYFGPGTRLTVL.

The CDR3 loop reads CASSLVLESGQYF. The CDR3 nucleotides are TGTGCCAGCAGCTTAGTGTTGGAGAGCGGGCAGTATTTT. The chain joins TRBV7-2 to TRBJ2-3, with D maybe TRBD2 (5 bases). The germline V gene has CDR1 SGHTA and CDR2 FQGNSA. Trimming removed 1 base from V and 11 bases from J, with 13 bases in between. CDR3 length: 13 amino acids. The full variable domain, completed using reference TRBV7-2 and TRBJ2-3, is GAGVSQSPSNKVTEKGKDVELRCDPISGHTALYWYRQSLGQGLEFLIYFQGNSAPDKSGLPSDRFSAERTGGSVSTLTIQRTQQEDSAVYLCASSLVLESGQYFGPGTRLTVL.

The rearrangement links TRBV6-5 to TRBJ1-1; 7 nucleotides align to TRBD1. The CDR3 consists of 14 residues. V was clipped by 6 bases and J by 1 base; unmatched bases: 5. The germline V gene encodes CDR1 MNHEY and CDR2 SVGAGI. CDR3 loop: CASSERQGNTEAFF. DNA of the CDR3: TGTGCCAGCAGCGAAAGACAGGGGAACACTGAAGCTTTCTTT.

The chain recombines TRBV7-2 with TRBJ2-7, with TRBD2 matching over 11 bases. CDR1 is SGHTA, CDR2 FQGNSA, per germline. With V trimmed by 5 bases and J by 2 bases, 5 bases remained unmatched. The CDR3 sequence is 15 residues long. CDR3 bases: TGTGCCAGCAGCCGCTCGGGACTAGCGGCCTACGAGCAGTACTTC. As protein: CASSRSGLAAYEQYF. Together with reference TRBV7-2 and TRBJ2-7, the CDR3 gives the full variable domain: GAGVSQSPSNKVTEKGKDVELRCDPISGHTALYWYRQSLGQGLEFLIYFQGNSAPDKSGLPSDRFSAERTGGSVSTLTIQRTQQEDSAVYLCASSRSGLAAYEQYFGPGTRLTVT.

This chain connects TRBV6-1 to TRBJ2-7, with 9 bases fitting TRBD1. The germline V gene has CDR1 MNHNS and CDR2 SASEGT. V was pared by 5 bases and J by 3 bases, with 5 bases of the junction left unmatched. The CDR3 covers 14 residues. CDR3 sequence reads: CASSYTGGGYEQYF. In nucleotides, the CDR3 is TGTGCCAGCAGTTATACAGGGGGCGGCTACGAGCAGTACTTC.

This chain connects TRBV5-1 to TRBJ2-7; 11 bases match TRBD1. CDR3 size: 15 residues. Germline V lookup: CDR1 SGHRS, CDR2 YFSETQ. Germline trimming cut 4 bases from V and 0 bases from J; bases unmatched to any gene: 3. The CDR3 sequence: CASSRGTGGSYEQYF. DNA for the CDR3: TGCGCCAGCAGCAGGGGGACAGGGGGCTCCTACGAGCAGTACTTC.

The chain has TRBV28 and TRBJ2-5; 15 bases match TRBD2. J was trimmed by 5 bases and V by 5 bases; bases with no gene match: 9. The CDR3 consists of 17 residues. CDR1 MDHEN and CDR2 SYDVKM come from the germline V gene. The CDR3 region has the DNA TGTGCCAGCAGTCCAGGACTAGCGGGAGGGCCTGGGGAGACCCAGTACTTC. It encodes CASSPGLAGGPGETQYF.

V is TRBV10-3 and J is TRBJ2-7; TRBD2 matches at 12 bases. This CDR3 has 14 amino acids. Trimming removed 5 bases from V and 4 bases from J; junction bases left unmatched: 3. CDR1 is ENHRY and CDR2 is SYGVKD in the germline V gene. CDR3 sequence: CAISPSGRAYEQYF. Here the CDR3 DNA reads TGTGCCATCAGTCCTAGCGGGAGGGCGTACGAGCAGTACTTC.